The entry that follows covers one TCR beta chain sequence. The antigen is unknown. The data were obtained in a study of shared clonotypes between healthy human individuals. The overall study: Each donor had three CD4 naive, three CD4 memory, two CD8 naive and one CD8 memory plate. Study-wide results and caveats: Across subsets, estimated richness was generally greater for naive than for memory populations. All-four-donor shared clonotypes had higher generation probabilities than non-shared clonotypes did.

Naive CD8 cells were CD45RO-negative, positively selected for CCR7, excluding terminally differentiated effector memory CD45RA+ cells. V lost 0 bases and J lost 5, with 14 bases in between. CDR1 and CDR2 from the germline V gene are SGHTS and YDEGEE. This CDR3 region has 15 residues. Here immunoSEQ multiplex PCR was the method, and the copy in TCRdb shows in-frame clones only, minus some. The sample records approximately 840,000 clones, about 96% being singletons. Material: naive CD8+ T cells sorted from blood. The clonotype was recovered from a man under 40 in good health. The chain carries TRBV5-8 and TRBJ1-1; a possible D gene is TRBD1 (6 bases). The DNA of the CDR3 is TGTGCCAGCAGCTTGGAACAGGGTCTTGATACTGAAGCTTTCTTT. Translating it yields CASSLEQGLDTEAFF. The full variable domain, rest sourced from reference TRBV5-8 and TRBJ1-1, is EAGVTQSPTHLIKTRGQQATLRCSPISGHTSVYWYQQALGLGLQFLLWYDEGEERNRGNFPPRFSGRQFPNYSSELNVNALELEDSALYLCASSLEQGLDTEAFFGQGTRLTVV.